This T cell receptor (beta chain) was captured in a study of blood T cell repertoires in COVID-19. V lost 5 bases, J lost 5 bases, and 8 bases stayed unmatched. Germline V lookup: CDR1 SGHTS, CDR2 YDEGEE. There are 16 residues in the CDR3. The assay was immunoSEQ multiplex PCR, and TCRdb's table has in-frame clones only and misses some. The sample lists 150,000 to 200,000 clones, around nine tenths occurring once. The sequence derives from a woman in her 70s with COVID-19, enrolled during active disease. Sequencing was done on a sample of peripheral blood. This chain uses TRBV5-8 with TRBJ2-5; 14 nucleotides agree with TRBD2. DNA of the CDR3: TGTGCCAGCAGGGAGAGACTAGCGGGAGGGCTGGAGACCCAGTACTTC. Translation gives CASRERLAGGLETQYF.